These 12 T cell receptor beta chains were all obtained from the same sample, sequenced in a study of CD8 T cells in ankylosing spondylitis. TCRdb fed the 5' RACE reads into MiXCR, producing one record per CDR3 protein. The profile shows more than 600,000 distinct CDR3 sequences, around 20% of them singletons. For these TCRs, the target antigens are not known. Points from the study as a whole: Characteristic of ankylosing spondylitis blood, it appeared, was a TCR beta motif comprising about eight highly homologous variants.

The sequencing input was blood, either unsorted or a sorted T cell fraction (not recorded which). These receptors originate from a male donor with ankylosing spondylitis.

The chain is built from TRBV10-3 and TRBJ2-5; 10 positions agree with TRBD1. V lost 10 bases to trimming and J lost 5 bases; unmatched junction nucleotides: 4. Germline loops: CDR1 ENHRY, CDR2 SYGVKD. CDR3 length: 12 residues. CDR3 in amino acids: CATGTGDETQYF. CDR3 nucleotide sequence: TGTGCCACCGGGACAGGGGACGAGACCCAGTACTTC.

This clonotype was recorded a few times. This sequence joins TRBV27 and TRBJ2-7; 9 nucleotides align to TRBD1. CDR3 length: 15 residues. The V gene end was trimmed by 6 bases and the J gene end by 7 bases; junction bases not matched to a gene: 13. Germline CDR1 is MNHEY and CDR2 is SMNVEV (reference sequence). The CDR3: CASSPGTGRPGEQYF. In DNA, the CDR3 is TGTGCCAGCAGCCCCGGGACAGGGCGGCCGGGGGAGCAGTACTTC.

This chain links TRBV29-1 with TRBJ1-5; unclear D gene. CDR3 length: 13 residues. Germline assignment: CDR1 SQVTM and CDR2 ANQGSEA. Deletions cut 5 bases from V and 5 bases from J, with 13 bases between. The CDR3 loop reads CSVLESQYQPQHF. The CDR3 DNA follows: TGCAGCGTTTTGGAGTCGCAATATCAGCCCCAGCATTTT. The full variable domain, its missing parts supplied by reference TRBV29-1 and TRBJ1-5, is SAVISQKPSRDICQRGTSLTIQCQVDSQVTMMFWYRQQPGQSLTLIATANQGSEATYESGFVIDKFPISRPNLTFSTLTVSNMSPEDSSIYLCSVLESQYQPQHFGDGTRLSIL.

This clonotype has a handful of counts. The V gene is TRBV2, the J gene TRBJ2-5, with D unresolved. CDR3 length: 15 amino acids. V was pared by 2 bases and J by 2 bases, with 12 bases between. Germline V gives CDR1 SNHLY, CDR2 FYNNEI. CDR3 residues: CASSENSYHQETQYF. The CDR3 DNA follows: TGTGCCAGCAGTGAAAACAGCTACCATCAAGAGACCCAGTACTTC.

The chain recombines TRBV7-2 with TRBJ1-6; the match to TRBD1 covers 10 bases. Germline loops: CDR1 SGHTA, CDR2 FQGNSA. The CDR3 contains 16 residues. Trimming cost V 5 bases and J 7 bases; bases outside gene matches: 8. The chain's CDR3 is CASSARSGQGNSPLHF. Written as DNA, the CDR3 is TGTGCCAGCAGCGCGCGGTCGGGACAGGGGAATTCACCCCTCCACTTT.

This clonotype has a count of ten or more. This chain links TRBV6-4 with TRBJ2-1; 10 nucleotides line up with TRBD1. J was trimmed by 10 bases and V by 2 bases; bases with no gene match: 8. There are 15 residues in the CDR3. CDR1 and CDR2 from the germline V gene are MRHNA and SNTAGT. The CDR3 loop is CASSDETGGVGEQFF. CDR3 DNA sequence: TGTGCCAGCAGTGACGAGACAGGGGGCGTGGGGGAGCAGTTCTTC.

This clonotype showed up just a few times. The chain joins TRBV5-1 to TRBJ1-1, with 10 bases matching TRBD1. Trimming cost V 1 base and J 4 bases; bases outside gene matches: 1. CDR1 is SGHRS, CDR2 YFSETQ, per germline. The CDR3 is 14 residues long. The CDR3 DNA follows: TGCGCCAGCAGCTTGCGGGACAGGGGCACTGAAGCTTTCTTT. Encoded protein: CASSLRDRGTEAFF.

This chain joins TRBV4-1 and TRBJ2-3; TRBD2 matches at 10 bases. The CDR3 totals 16 residues. With V trimmed by 5 bases and J by 4 bases, 9 bases remained unmatched. CDR1 and CDR2 (germline): MGHRA, YSYEKL. CDR3 loop: CASSAWSGRAPDTQYF. CDR3 in DNA: TGCGCCAGCAGCGCCTGGAGCGGGAGGGCCCCAGATACGCAGTATTTT.

At least ten counts were recorded for this clonotype. The J gene is TRBJ2-6, the V gene TRBV28; D may correspond to TRBD1 or TRBD2 (5 bases each). Trimming shortened V by 4 bases and J by 0 bases, and 10 bases separated the two germline ends. In germline, CDR1 is MDHEN, CDR2 SYDVKM. CDR3 length: 16 residues. The CDR3 region is CASSWDAPSGANVLTF. The CDR3 DNA is TGTGCCAGCAGTTGGGACGCTCCCTCTGGGGCCAACGTCCTGACTTTC.

This clonotype was observed a handful of times. The J gene is TRBJ2-1, the V gene TRBV7-2; 8 bases agree with TRBD2. V shed 1 base and J 4 bases; nucleotides not matched to a gene: 9. The CDR3 contains 17 residues. Looked up from germline, CDR1 is SGHTA and CDR2 is FQGNSA. As DNA, the CDR3 is TGTGCCAGCAGCTTAGTCGTCGGCGGGAGGACTTACAATGAGCAGTTCTTC. The encoded protein is CASSLVVGGRTYNEQFF.

A few counts support this clonotype. The chain recombines TRBV5-6 with TRBJ2-1; D is unresolved. Germline V gene sequence: CDR1 SGHDT, CDR2 YYEEEE. The CDR3 is 16 amino acids. Between the trimmed V and J ends, which lost 4 bases and 8 bases, there was a span of 22 bases. The CDR3 DNA reads TGTGCCAGCAGCCACCCGAAAGGTAGTCGTTCCGATGAGCAGTTCTTC. Its protein is CASSHPKGSRSDEQFF.

This clonotype was observed a few times. The CDR3 loop reads CSASSGLAVLSGANVLTF. DNA for the CDR3: TGCAGTGCTAGCTCCGGACTAGCGGTACTCTCTGGGGCCAACGTCCTGACTTTC. The chain carries TRBV20-1 and TRBJ2-6; 10 bases line up with TRBD2. Unmatched junction bases numbered 8, after V lost 3 bases and J lost 0 bases. CDR3 length: 18 amino acids. Per the germline V gene, CDR1 is DFQATT and CDR2 is SNEGSKA (reference sequence).